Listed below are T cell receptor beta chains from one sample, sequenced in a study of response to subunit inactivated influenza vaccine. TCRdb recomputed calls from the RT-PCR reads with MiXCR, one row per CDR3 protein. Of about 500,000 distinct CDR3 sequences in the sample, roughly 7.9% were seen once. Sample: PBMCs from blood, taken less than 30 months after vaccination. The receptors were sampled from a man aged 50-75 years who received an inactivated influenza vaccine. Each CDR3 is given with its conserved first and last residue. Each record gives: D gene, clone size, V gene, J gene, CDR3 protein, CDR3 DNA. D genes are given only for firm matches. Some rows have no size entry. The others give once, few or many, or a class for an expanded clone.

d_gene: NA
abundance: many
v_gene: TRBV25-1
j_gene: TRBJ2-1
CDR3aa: CASSVPPGGRDLSYNEQFF
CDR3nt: TGTGCCAGCAGTGTGCCCCCTGGTGGGAGAGATCTGTCCTACAATGAGCAGTTCTTC

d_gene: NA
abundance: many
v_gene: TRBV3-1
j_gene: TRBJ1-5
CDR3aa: CASSDSLSNQPQHF
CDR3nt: TGTGCCAGCAGCGACAGCCTTAGCAATCAGCCCCAGCATTTT

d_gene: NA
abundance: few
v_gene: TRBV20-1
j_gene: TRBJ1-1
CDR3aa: CSVRPEAFF
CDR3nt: TGCAGTGTAAGACCTGAAGCTTTCTTT

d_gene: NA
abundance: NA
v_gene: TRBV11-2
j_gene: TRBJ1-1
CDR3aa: CASSLNLNTEAFF
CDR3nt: TGTGCCAGCAGCTTAAATTTGAACACTGAAGCTTTCTTT

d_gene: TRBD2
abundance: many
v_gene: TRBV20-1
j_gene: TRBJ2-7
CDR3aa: CSAKTSGTSGEQYF
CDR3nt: TGCAGTGCTAAAACTTCCGGGACTAGTGGGGAGCAGTACTTC

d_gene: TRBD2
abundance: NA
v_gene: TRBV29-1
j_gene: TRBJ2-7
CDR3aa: CSVEEVGGSTYEQYF
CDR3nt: TGCAGCGTTGAAGAGGTCGGCGGGAGCACCTACGAGCAGTACTTC

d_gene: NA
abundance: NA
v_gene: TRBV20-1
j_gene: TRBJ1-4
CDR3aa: CSARDAGGLGEKLFF
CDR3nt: TGCAGTGCTAGAGATGCGGGCGGGTTAGGTGAAAAACTGTTTTTT

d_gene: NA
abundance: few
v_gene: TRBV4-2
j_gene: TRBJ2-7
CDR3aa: CASSQAVTSYEQYF
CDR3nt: TGTGCCAGCAGCCAAGCTGTAACCTCCTACGAGCAGTACTTC

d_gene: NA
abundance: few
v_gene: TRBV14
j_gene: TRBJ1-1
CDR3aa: CASSHSRTEAFF
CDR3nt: TGTGCCAGCAGCCATTCCCGCACTGAAGCTTTCTTT

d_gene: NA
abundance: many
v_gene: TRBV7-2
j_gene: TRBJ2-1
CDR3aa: CASSPRSGDEQFF
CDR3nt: TGTGCCAGCAGCCCCCGCTCGGGGGATGAGCAGTTCTTC

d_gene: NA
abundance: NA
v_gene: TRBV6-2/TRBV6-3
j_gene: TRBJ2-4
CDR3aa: CASSYSFSGIAKNIQYF
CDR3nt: TGTGCCAGCAGTTACTCTTTTTCCGGGATAGCCAAAAACATTCAGTACTTC

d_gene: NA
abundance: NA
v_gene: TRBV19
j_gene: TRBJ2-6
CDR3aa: CASSILKSSGANVLTF
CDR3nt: TGTGCCAGTAGTATTTTGAAGAGCTCTGGGGCCAACGTCCTGACTTTC

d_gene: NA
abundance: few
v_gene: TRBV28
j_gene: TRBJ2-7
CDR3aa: CASRQTGFFSYEQYF
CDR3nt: TGTGCCAGCAGGCAAACAGGGTTTTTTTCCTACGAGCAGTACTTC

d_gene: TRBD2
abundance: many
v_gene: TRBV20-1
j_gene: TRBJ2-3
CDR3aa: CSAPSSGRPDTQYF
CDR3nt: TGCAGTGCCCCTTCTAGCGGGAGGCCAGATACGCAGTATTTT

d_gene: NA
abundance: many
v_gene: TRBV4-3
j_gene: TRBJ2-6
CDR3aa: CASSQDPPGRGANVLTF
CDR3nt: TGCGCCAGCAGCCAAGATCCCCCTGGTCGGGGGGCCAACGTCCTGACTTTC

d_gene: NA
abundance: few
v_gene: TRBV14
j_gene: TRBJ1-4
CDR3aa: CASSQDWRGVNEKLFF
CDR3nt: TGTGCCAGCAGCCAAGATTGGAGGGGCGTGAATGAAAAACTGTTTTTT

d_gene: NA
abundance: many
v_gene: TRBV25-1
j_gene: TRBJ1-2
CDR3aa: CASSELTQNYGYTF
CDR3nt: TGTGCCAGCAGTGAATTGACACAGAACTATGGCTACACCTTC

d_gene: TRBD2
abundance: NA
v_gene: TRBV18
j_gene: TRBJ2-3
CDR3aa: CASSPAGTSGGHSTDTQYF
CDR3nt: TGTGCCAGCTCACCCGCCGGGACTAGCGGGGGCCATAGCACAGATACGCAGTATTTT

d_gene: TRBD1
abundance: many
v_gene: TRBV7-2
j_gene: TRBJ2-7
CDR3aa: CASSLVGTGGYEQYF
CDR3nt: TGTGCCAGCAGCTTAGTGGGGACAGGAGGCTACGAGCAGTACTTC

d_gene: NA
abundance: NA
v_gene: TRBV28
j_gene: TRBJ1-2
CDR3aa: CASSSPGRGGYTF
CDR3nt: TGTGCCAGCAGTTCCCCAGGGCGAGGCGGCTACACCTTC

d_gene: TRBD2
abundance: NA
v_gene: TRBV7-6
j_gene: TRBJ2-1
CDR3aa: CASSSSRGLAGANEQFF
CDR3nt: TGTGCCAGCAGCTCATCTAGGGGACTAGCGGGAGCGAATGAGCAGTTCTTC

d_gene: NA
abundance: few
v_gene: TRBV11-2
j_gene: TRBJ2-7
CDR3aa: CASSLGSWRGYEQYF
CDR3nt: TGTGCCAGCAGCTTAGGTTCGTGGAGGGGCTACGAGCAGTACTTC

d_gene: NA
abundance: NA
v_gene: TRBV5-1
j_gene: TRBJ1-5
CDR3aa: CASSRTGASNQPQHF
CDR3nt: TGCGCCAGCAGCCGCACCGGGGCTAGCAATCAGCCCCAGCATTTT

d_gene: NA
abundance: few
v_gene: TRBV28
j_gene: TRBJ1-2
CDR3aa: CASSPRTDPYGYTF
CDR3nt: TGTGCCAGCAGTCCCAGGACAGATCCCTATGGCTACACCTTC